This passage covers 20 T cell receptor beta chains from one sample sequenced in a study of neoadjuvant nivolumab and ipilimumab in lung cancer. Method: immunoSEQ multiplex PCR; TCRdb's copy keeps in-frame clones and lacks some. The sample has 9,000 to 10,000 clones; about four fifths are singletons. Sequencing was performed on peripheral blood, taken before neoadjuvant nivolumab, alone or with ipilimumab. These receptors all stem from an adult with non-small cell lung cancer.

The chain carries TRBV19 and TRBJ1-1; 7 bases agree with TRBD1. There are 13 residues in the CDR3. The junction had 11 bases not matched to a gene; V was cut back by 10 bases and J by 6 bases. CDR1 LNHDA and CDR2 SQIVND come from the germline V gene (reference sequence). The CDR3 coding sequence is TGTGCCACAACGGGACAGCTGAGCGCTGAAGCTTTCTTT. Translating gives CATTGQLSAEAFF.

V gene TRBV28 combines with J gene TRBJ1-5, with 9 nucleotides matching TRBD1. The length of the CDR3 is 15 residues. CDR1 MDHEN and CDR2 SYDVKM come from the germline V gene. After removal of 4 bases from V and 5 bases from J, the junction contained 6 bases not matched to a gene. The CDR3 spells CASSYTGGSDQPQHF. The CDR3 DNA sequence: TGTGCCAGCAGTTATACAGGGGGCAGCGATCAGCCCCAGCATTTT.

This chain connects TRBV10-2 to TRBJ1-2, with TRBD1 as a possible D gene (5 bases). Germline V gene sequence: CDR1 WSHSY, CDR2 SAAADI. V lost 6 bases and J lost 0, with 17 bases in between. The CDR3 length is 16 residues. The CDR3 DNA follows: TGCGCCAGCAGCGCCGATGCCAGGACACCTAACTATGGCTACACCTTC. Its translation is CASSADARTPNYGYTF.

This chain uses TRBV27 with TRBJ2-7; TRBD2 is a possible D gene (6 bases). The germline gives CDR1 MNHEY, CDR2 SMNVEV (reference sequence). CDR3 length: 15 residues. V dropped 8 bases and J dropped 4 bases, with 21 bases sitting between them. CDR3 nucleotides: TGTGCCAGCCGGCGGGGTGACCTTGGGCCGTACGAGCAGTACTTC. Translated, it gives CASRRGDLGPYEQYF.

The chain carries TRBV2 and TRBJ2-7; tentatively, D is TRBD1 (5 bases). The germline CDR1 and CDR2 sequences are SNHLY and FYNNEI. Deletions cut 2 bases from V and 3 bases from J, with 11 bases between. The CDR3 runs to 14 residues. The CDR3 loop reads CASSEWAQGYEQYF. Written as DNA, the CDR3 is TGTGCCAGCAGTGAATGGGCCCAGGGCTACGAGCAGTACTTC.

The rearrangement joins TRBV10-3 to TRBJ2-3; D gene ambiguous. The CDR3 has 15 residues. V gave up 2 bases and J gave up 0 bases, with 9 bases separating them. CDR1 is ENHRY and CDR2 is SYGVKD in the germline V gene. The CDR3 bases are TGTGCCATCAGTGAGCTGGCAGCCAGCACAGATACGCAGTATTTT. The encoded protein is CAISELAASTDTQYF.

This rearrangement joins TRBV19 to TRBJ1-5; 10 bases are a match to TRBD1. The CDR3 spans 14 residues. Trimming cost V 4 bases and J 9 bases; bases outside gene matches: 6. Per germline, CDR1 LNHDA and CDR2 SQIVND (reference sequence). The CDR3 protein is CASSRGQGLRPQHF. CDR3 nucleotide sequence: TGTGCCAGTAGTAGGGGACAGGGGTTACGGCCCCAGCATTTT.

This rearrangement joins TRBV5-4 to TRBJ2-4; D might be TRBD1 (6 bases). In germline, CDR1 is SGHNT, CDR2 YYREEE (reference sequence). The CDR3 is 15 amino acids. V was shortened by 4 bases and J by 6 bases, with 17 bases between the two germline ends. CDR3 region: CASSPPGQGINIQYF. Written as DNA, the CDR3 is TGTGCCAGCAGCCCGCCGGGGCAGGGGATAAACATTCAGTACTTC.

The genes are TRBV1 and TRBJ2-7; TRBD2, the D gene given by the table, was not confirmed from the DNA. TRBV1 is described as a pseudogene. CDR3 length: 16 residues. CDR3 sequence (DNA): TGCACCAGCAGCCGCTCCCCGGGACTAGCACTTTACGAGCAGTACTTC. This sequence encodes CTSSRSPGLALYEQYF.

J is TRBJ2-7 and V is TRBV2; weak D call: TRBD1 (5 bases). Germline-derived CDR1 and CDR2 are SNHLY and FYNNEI. The CDR3 consists of 11 residues. Deletions cut 6 bases from V and 3 bases from J, with 6 bases between. CDR3 loop: CASSRDYEQYF. CDR3 DNA: TGTGCCAGCAGCAGGGACTACGAGCAGTACTTC.

The V and J genes are TRBV5-8 and TRBJ2-1; 10 bases are shared with TRBD2. Germline-derived CDR1 and CDR2 are SGHTS and YDEGEE. This CDR3 is 14 amino acids long. The V and J ends lost 0 bases and 14 bases, in that order; junction bases with no gene match: 8. The CDR3 sequence: CASSLEVLAGEEFF. For the CDR3, the DNA is TGTGCCAGCAGCTTGGAGGTGCTAGCGGGAGAGGAGTTCTTC.

The CDR3 loop reads CASSTDRTSGAGGSRGEQYF. CDR3 sequence (DNA): TGTGCCAGCAGCACCGACAGGACCTCGGGAGCGGGAGGGTCCCGGGGCGAGCAGTACTTC. The chain has TRBV28 and TRBJ2-7; TRBD2 matches at 10 bases. This CDR3 is built from 20 residues. V lost 6 bases, J lost 6 bases, and 26 bases stayed unmatched. Germline V gene lookup returns CDR1 MDHEN and CDR2 SYDVKM.

The J gene is TRBJ2-5, the V gene TRBV2; a possible D gene is TRBD2 (6 bases). V shed 2 bases and J shed 2 bases, with 12 bases lying between them. CDR1 is SNHLY, CDR2 FYNNEI, per germline. The CDR3 is 15 residues long. The CDR3 DNA follows: TGTGCCAGCAGTGAACGGGGGACTGAACAAGAGACCCAGTACTTC. It is translated as CASSERGTEQETQYF.

The chain combines TRBV6-1 with TRBJ2-3, with 10 bases that match TRBD2. CDR3 length equals 16 residues. Germline V gene lookup returns CDR1 MNHNS and CDR2 SASEGT. J gave up 0 bases and V 4 bases, and 4 bases lay outside the gene matches. CDR3 nucleotide sequence: TGTGCCAGCAGTGGGGGACTAGCGATGAGCACAGATACGCAGTATTTT. Translated: CASSGGLAMSTDTQYF.

The count of this clone is one. The chain links TRBV5-1 to TRBJ2-5, with 9 nucleotides matching TRBD1. Germline loops: CDR1 SGHRS, CDR2 YFSETQ. The CDR3 runs 14 residues. The V gene end was trimmed by 2 bases and the J gene end by 4 bases; junction bases not matched to a gene: 3. The CDR3 DNA reads TGCGCCAGCAGCTTAACAGGGGGCGTAGAGACCCAGTACTTC. It codes for CASSLTGGVETQYF. Full variable domain (remainder filled in from reference TRBV5-1 and TRBJ2-5): KAGVTQTPRYLIKTRGQQVTLSCSPISGHRSVSWYQQTPGQGLQFLFEYFSETQRNKGNFPGRFSGRQFSNSRSEMNVSTLELGDSALYLCASSLTGGVETQYFGPGTRLLVL.

The CDR3 here is CASSPRQENNEQFF. The CDR3 DNA follows: TGTGCCAGCTCCCCCAGACAGGAGAACAATGAGCAGTTCTTC. The V call is TRBV18, the J call TRBJ2-1, with a tentative D call TRBD1 (6 bases). Germline V CDR1 and CDR2: KGHSH, LQKENI. This CDR3 region has 14 residues. V dropped 6 bases and J dropped 5 bases, with 14 bases sitting between them.

The J gene is TRBJ2-1, the V gene TRBV19; D is unclear. Trimming left V 7 bases short and J 1 base short, with 8 bases between. Germline V gives CDR1 LNHDA, CDR2 SQIVND (reference sequence). This CDR3 region has 13 residues. CDR3 residues: CASIKGSYNEQFF. The CDR3 DNA reads as TGTGCCAGTATTAAGGGTTCCTACAATGAGCAGTTCTTC.

The V and J genes are TRBV5-1 and TRBJ1-1, with 8 bases that match TRBD1. The CDR3 length is 14 residues. Per germline, CDR1 SGHRS and CDR2 YFSETQ. J lost 5 bases, V lost 4 bases, and 7 bases had no gene match. The CDR3 loop is CASSPQGARTEAFF. The CDR3 DNA reads as TGCGCCAGCAGCCCTCAGGGGGCGCGGACTGAAGCTTTCTTT.

V and J are TRBV19 and TRBJ1-5; D is unclear. Germline CDR1 reads LNHDA; CDR2 reads SQIVND (reference sequence). The CDR3 is 14 amino acids. The V and J ends lost 2 bases and 4 bases respectively, with 9 bases between them. For the CDR3, the DNA is TGTGCCAGTAGTATACAAGGGCCGAATCAGCCCCAGCATTTT. Its protein is CASSIQGPNQPQHF.

The chain combines TRBV5-5 with TRBJ1-1; D gene ambiguous. V lost 1 base and J lost 2, with 9 bases in between. Germline V lookup: CDR1 SGHKS, CDR2 YYEKEE (reference sequence). The CDR3 has 14 residues. The CDR3 coding sequence is TGTGCCAGCAGCTTGAAGGGCCTCAACACTGAAGCTTTCTTT. Its protein product is CASSLKGLNTEAFF.